This T cell receptor beta chain was found in a study of blood T cells in healthy people across ages (dated by TCRdb to between 2014 and 2016). Notes on the research overall: In model experiments, roughly one uniquely barcoded TCR beta cDNA molecule per two T cells was captured by template switching. Age-related changes in TCR beta repertoire diversity were measured in the study by deep sequencing normalized with unique cDNA molecular identifiers. Donors were grouped into four age groups: young (average approximately 16 years), middle-aged (around 39), aged (around 60) and long-lived (around 80). Donors of different ages were randomly distributed across sequencing lanes to avoid experimental bias. Using the same blood draw, the study looked at two additional independent replicas of 1 million unique cDNA reads for two donors, one aged 18 to 29 and the other aged 80 or older.

Receptor libraries were prepared by 5' RACE. Instrument on record: Illumina HiSeq 2500. A second PCR of about 7 to 12 cycles was run with a J-beta primer mix and a sample-barcoded 5' primer. A template-switch 5' adaptor carrying 12 random nucleotides introduced a unique molecular identifier onto each TCR beta cDNA molecule. Each sample yielded at least 2.5 million CDR3-containing paired-end reads. First-strand cDNA synthesis was performed from all RNA using the Mint cDNA synthesis kit, with priming by a TRBC-specific oligonucleotide. After uracil-DNA glycosylase treatment, a first 18-cycle PCR used universal primers M1SS and BC2_uni_R on all cDNA. As for the original processing: Normalization of each sample was performed by random selection of 1 million high-quality reads, each carrying a distinct molecular identifier. Reads with shared molecular identifiers were discarded instead of being binned into consensus sequences. MiTCR, set to a Q25 quality threshold and the strictest error-elimination algorithm, was used for CDR3 identification, clonotype clustering and error correction. Lower-bound total TCR beta diversity was estimated with a nonparametric unseen species model using Euler transformation. The public reads were run again by TCRdb, first through fastp at Q25 and then through MiXCR, and only productive beta chains were kept. Duplicate CDR3 protein sequences are folded into a single record with the most common DNA and genes. The V and J calls come from TCRdb's annotation, not from the publication. The sample table holds about 1.6 million distinct CDR3 sequences, of which 34% were seen once. The ten largest clones add up to around 11% of the sample.

The approximately 39 donors, aged roughly 6 to 95 years, were systemically healthy Caucasian individuals from Russia. Approximately 10 milliliters of peripheral blood were collected from each donor into EDTA-treated Vacutainer tubes. PBMCs were isolated by Ficoll-Paque density-gradient centrifugation, with at least 6 million obtained per sample. Total RNA, at least 6 micrograms per sample, was extracted from PBMCs with Trizol reagent. Naive CD45RAhigh/CD27high T cell percentages were measured by flow cytometry on a PBMC aliquot from every donor. Findings and caveats that apply to the study as a whole: Estimates of total diversity from one million sequenced T cells were regarded as lower bounds and underestimates. Observed TCR beta diversity per million T cells fell roughly linearly with age, and a significant reduction was already apparent by age about 38. Because profiling used bulk unsorted PBMCs, naive and antigen-experienced compartments could not be compared conclusively. Donor CMV infection status was unknown, potentially confounding age-related changes in expanded clonotypes. Compared with the aged group, the long-lived group had more naive CD4+ T cells, fewer expanded clones and increased TCR diversity, a pattern suggesting age selection. The percentage of naive T cells measured by flow cytometry correlated strongly with observed TCR beta diversity.

Concerning this clonotype itself: Its antigen is currently not known. Base qualities are not provided; no much larger clone lies one nucleotide away.

CDR3 length: 12 amino acids, cysteine to phenylalanine. The CDR3 DNA has 36 bases and is translated from base 1. Trimmed from V: 3 bases; trimmed from J: 9 bases; junction bases lacking a gene match: 4. From the germline V gene, CDR1 is MNHNS and CDR2 is SASEGT. The sequenced sample was blood. This receptor chain uses TRBV6-1 and TRBJ1-1; TRBD1 fits 7 bases in the junction. The clonotype was recovered from a woman aged 25 to 39 in good health. The DNA sequence is as follows: TGTGCCAGCAGTGAGACAGGGATCCAAGCTTTCTTT. Its product reads: CASSETGIQAFF.